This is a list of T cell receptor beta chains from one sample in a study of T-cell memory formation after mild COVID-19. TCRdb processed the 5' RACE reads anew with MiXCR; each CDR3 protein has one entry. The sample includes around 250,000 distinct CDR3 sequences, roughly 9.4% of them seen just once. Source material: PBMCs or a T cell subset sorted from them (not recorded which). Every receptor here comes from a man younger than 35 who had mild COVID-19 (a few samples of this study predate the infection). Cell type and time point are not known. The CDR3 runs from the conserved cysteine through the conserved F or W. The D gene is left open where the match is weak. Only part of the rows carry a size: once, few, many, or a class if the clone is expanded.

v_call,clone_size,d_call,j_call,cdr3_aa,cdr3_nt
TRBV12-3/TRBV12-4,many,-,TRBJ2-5,CASSLIGGETQYF,TGTGCCAGCAGTTTAATAGGGGGAGAGACCCAGTACTTC
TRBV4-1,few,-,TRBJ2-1,CASSQDRSTEQFF,TGCGCCAGCAGCCAAGACCGATCGACTGAGCAGTTCTTC
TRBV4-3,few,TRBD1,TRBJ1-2,CASSQGAQGWGGYTF,TGCGCCAGCAGCCAAGGGGCACAGGGGTGGGGTGGCTACACCTTC
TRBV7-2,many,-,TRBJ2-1,CASSWVGSSYNEQFF,TGTGCCAGCAGTTGGGTTGGAAGCTCCTACAATGAGCAGTTCTTC
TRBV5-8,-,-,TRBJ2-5,CASSGRAQYF,TGTGCCAGCAGCGGACGGGCCCAGTACTTC
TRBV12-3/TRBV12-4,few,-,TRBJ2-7,CASSLDGSYEQYF,TGTGCCAGCAGTCTGGACGGATCCTACGAGCAGTACTTC
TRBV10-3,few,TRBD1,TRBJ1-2,CATRQGPYGYTF,TGTGCCACCCGACAGGGGCCCTATGGCTACACCTTC
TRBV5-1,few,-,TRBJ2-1,CASSLGGPSLYNEQFF,TGCGCCAGCAGCTTGGGGGGCCCCTCTCTGTACAATGAGCAGTTCTTC
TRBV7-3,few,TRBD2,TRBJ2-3,CASSPISGGMADTQYF,TGTGCCAGCAGCCCGATTAGCGGGGGGATGGCAGATACGCAGTATTTT
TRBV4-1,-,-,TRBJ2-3,CASSPTGRVADTQYF,TGCGCCAGCAGCCCGACAGGTAGGGTGGCGGATACGCAGTATTTT
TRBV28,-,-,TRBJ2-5,CASIGVETQYF,TGTGCCAGCATAGGGGTGGAGACCCAGTACTTC
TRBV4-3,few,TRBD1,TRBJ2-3,CASSQVGTGINTQYF,TGCGCCAGCAGCCAAGTGGGGACAGGGATCAATACGCAGTATTTT
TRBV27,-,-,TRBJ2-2,CASMGRLNTGELFF,TGTGCCAGTATGGGCAGGTTGAACACCGGGGAGCTGTTTTTT
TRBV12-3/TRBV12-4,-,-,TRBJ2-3,CASSTPPDTQYF,TGTGCCAGCAGTACCCCGCCGGATACGCAGTATTTT
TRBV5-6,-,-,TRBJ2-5,CASSLDEEETQYF,TGTGCCAGCAGCTTGGATGAGGAAGAGACCCAGTACTTC
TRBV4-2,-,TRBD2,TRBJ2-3,CASTLGSGGADTQYF,TGTGCCAGCACCCTCGGGAGCGGGGGAGCAGATACGCAGTATTTT
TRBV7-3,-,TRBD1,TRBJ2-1,CASSLETGGYEQFF,TGTGCCAGCAGCTTGGAGACAGGGGGCTATGAGCAGTTCTTC
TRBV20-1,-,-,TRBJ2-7,CSASYSSAQGGDEQYF,TGCAGTGCCTCGTATAGTAGTGCACAGGGAGGGGACGAGCAGTACTTC
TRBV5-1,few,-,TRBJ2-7,CASRGLGDEQYF,TGCGCCAGCAGGGGATTAGGCGACGAGCAGTACTTC
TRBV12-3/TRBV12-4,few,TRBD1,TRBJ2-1,CASSRDRGANEQFF,TGTGCCAGCAGCCGGGACAGGGGAGCCAATGAGCAGTTCTTC
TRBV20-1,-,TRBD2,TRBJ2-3,CSAGSGTSGGDTQYF,TGCAGTGCAGGATCCGGGACTAGCGGGGGAGATACGCAGTATTTT
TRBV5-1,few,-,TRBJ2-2,CASSPEQKSNTGELFF,TGCGCCAGCAGCCCCGAACAGAAAAGTAACACCGGGGAGCTGTTTTTT
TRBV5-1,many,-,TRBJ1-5,CASSLEGIDQPQHF,TGCGCCAGCAGCTTGGAGGGGATCGATCAGCCCCAGCATTTT
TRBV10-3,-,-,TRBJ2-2,CAINRGQLTGELFF,TGTGCCATCAACCGAGGGCAGCTTACCGGGGAGCTGTTTTTT
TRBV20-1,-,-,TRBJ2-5,CSARRGSVSLETQYF,TGCAGTGCTAGACGGGGAAGTGTAAGTCTGGAGACCCAGTACTTC
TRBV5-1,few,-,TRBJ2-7,CASSLVIGTDEQYF,TGCGCCAGCAGCTTGGTCATAGGGACGGACGAGCAGTACTTC
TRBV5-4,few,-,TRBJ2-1,CASTQGGRVEQFF,TGTGCCAGCACCCAAGGGGGTCGTGTTGAGCAGTTCTTC
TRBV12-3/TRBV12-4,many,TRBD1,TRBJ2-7,CASSNRDRFLWEQYF,TGTGCCAGCAGTAACCGGGACAGGTTTCTCTGGGAGCAGTACTTC
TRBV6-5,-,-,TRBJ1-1,CASSYSPGPLKATEAFF,TGTGCCAGCAGTTACTCACCCGGGCCCTTGAAGGCCACTGAAGCTTTCTTT
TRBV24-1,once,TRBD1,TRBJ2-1,CATSMGTGWNNEQFF,TGTGCCACCAGCATGGGGACAGGGTGGAACAATGAGCAGTTCTTC
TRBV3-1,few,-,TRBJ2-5,CASSPLGPGRETQYF,TGTGCCAGCAGCCCTCTGGGGCCCGGGCGAGAGACCCAGTACTTC
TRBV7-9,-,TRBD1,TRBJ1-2,CASHGTGGIGGYTF,TGTGCCAGCCACGGGACAGGGGGGATCGGTGGCTACACCTTC
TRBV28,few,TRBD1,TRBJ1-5,CASSLTGPSNQPQHF,TGTGCCAGCAGTCTGACAGGGCCTAGCAATCAGCCCCAGCATTTT
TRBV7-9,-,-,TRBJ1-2,CASSRQESYGYTF,TGTGCCAGCAGCCGACAGGAGAGCTATGGCTACACCTTC
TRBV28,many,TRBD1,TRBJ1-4,CATQGANEKLFF,TGTGCCACACAGGGGGCGAATGAAAAACTGTTTTTT
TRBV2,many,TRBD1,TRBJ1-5,CASRRDSNQPQHF,TGTGCCAGCAGGCGGGACAGTAATCAGCCCCAGCATTTT
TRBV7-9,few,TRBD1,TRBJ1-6,CASSILGQEFHF,TGTGCCAGCAGCATACTGGGACAGGAGTTCCACTTT
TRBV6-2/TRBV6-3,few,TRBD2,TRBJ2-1,CASNPGLAKYNEQFF,TGTGCCAGCAATCCGGGACTAGCGAAATACAATGAGCAGTTCTTC